The 7 T cell receptor beta chains reported below all come from one sample, sequenced in a study of shared clonotypes between healthy human individuals. Produced via immunoSEQ multiplex PCR; TCRdb's table is partial and in-frame only. The profile shows around 2.1 million clones, 93% of them singletons. The naive CD8 population came from CD45RO-negative cells selected for CCR7, without terminally differentiated effector memory CD45RA+ cells. Material: naive CD8+ T cells from PBMCs. The receptors derive from a man aged 18 to 35 in good health. Some clones in this sample may be carry-over from other donors' samples.

V gene TRBV4-2 combines with J gene TRBJ2-1; 13 bases map to TRBD2. Germline V gene lookup returns CDR1 LGHNA and CDR2 YNFKEQ. J was trimmed by 4 bases and V by 0 bases; bases with no gene match: 9. CDR3 size: 19 residues. CDR3 DNA sequence: TGTGCCAGCAGCCAAGACGCGACCCGGACTAGCGGGAGTTACAATGAGCAGTTCTTC. It translates to CASSQDATRTSGSYNEQFF.

The chain uses TRBV6-1 and TRBJ2-7; D gene uncertain. Trimming took off 4 bases at V and 3 bases at J, with 10 bases between the two ends. Germline V gene data show CDR1 as MNHNS and CDR2 as SASEGT. The CDR3 sequence is 13 residues long. The chain's CDR3 is CASSVGILYEQYF. The CDR3 DNA sequence: TGTGCCAGCAGTGTGGGGATACTCTACGAGCAGTACTTC.

The chain joins TRBV7-9 to TRBJ1-2; TRBD1 matches 9 bases. V shed 3 bases, J shed 6 bases, and the junction held 8 bases outside the gene matches. The CDR3 contains 15 residues. Per the germline V gene, CDR1 is SEHNR and CDR2 is FQNEAQ (reference sequence). The CDR3 loop is CASSFLEQGAHGYTF. The CDR3 nucleotides read TGTGCCAGCAGCTTCCTGGAACAGGGGGCCCATGGCTACACCTTC.

This chain uses TRBV27 with TRBJ2-7; the match to TRBD1 covers 12 bases. The CDR3 is 15 residues long. The junction had 7 bases not matched to a gene; V was cut back by 4 bases and J by 6 bases. Germline values: CDR1 MNHEY, CDR2 SMNVEV (reference sequence). The CDR3 here is CASSSRGTGGFEQYF. In DNA form, the CDR3 reads TGTGCCAGCAGTTCCCGAGGGACAGGGGGCTTCGAGCAGTACTTC.

J is TRBJ2-3 and V is TRBV30, with TRBD2 matching over 9 bases. From germline, CDR1 is GTSNPN and CDR2 SVGIG (reference sequence). This CDR3 spans 16 amino acids. After removal of 2 bases from V and 3 bases from J, the junction contained 9 bases not matched to a gene. Here the CDR3 DNA reads TGTGCCTGGAGTTACGACCTAGCGGGGAAGACAGATACGCAGTATTTT. Its protein product is CAWSYDLAGKTDTQYF.

The chain is built from TRBV7-3 and TRBJ2-1; D is perhaps TRBD2 (6 bases). This CDR3 contains 17 residues. Trimming took 5 bases from V and 3 from J, leaving 20 bases between them. Germline values: CDR1 SGHTA, CDR2 FQGTGA. The CDR3 spells CASSPRPGGAIYNEQFF. The DNA of the CDR3 is TGTGCCAGCAGCCCCCGACCCGGAGGGGCTATCTACAATGAGCAGTTCTTC. The full variable domain, with the rest looked up from reference TRBV7-3 and TRBJ2-1, is GAGVSQTPSNKVTEKGKYVELRCDPISGHTALYWYRQSLGQGPEFLIYFQGTGAADDSGLPNDRFFAVRPEGSVSTLKIQRTERGDSAVYLCASSPRPGGAIYNEQFFGPGTRLTVL.

About this clone itself: Other DNA variants within this sample encode the same CDR3. V is TRBV6-5 and J is TRBJ1-5; 10 positions agree with TRBD1. Germline V gene data show CDR1 as MNHEY and CDR2 as SVGAGI. CDR3 size: 14 residues. V lost 5 bases, J lost 4 bases, and 2 bases stayed unmatched. The CDR3: CASSPGQGNQPQHF. The CDR3 nucleotides are TGTGCCAGCAGTCCGGGACAGGGGAATCAGCCCCAGCATTTT.